These 12 T cell receptor beta chains originate from one sample sequenced in a study of blood T cell repertoires in COVID-19. Libraries were prepared by immunoSEQ multiplex PCR; TCRdb keeps only in-frame clonotypes and omits some of them. The sample lists roughly 73,000 clones; 88% were seen once. Sequencing was performed on peripheral blood. These receptors were collected from a human donor in a cohort sampled during active COVID-19.

The V gene is TRBV6-6, the J gene TRBJ2-1; D not resolved. The length of the CDR3 is 14 residues. Trimming cost V 2 bases and J 3 bases, with 8 bases left between them. CDR1 is MNHNY and CDR2 is SVGAGI in the germline V gene (reference sequence). The CDR3 sequence is CASSYGLNYNEQFF. CDR3 DNA: TGTGCCAGCAGTTACGGGCTAAACTACAATGAGCAGTTCTTC.

This clone was observed a single time. This chain joins TRBV29-1 and TRBJ2-3, with 13 bases that match TRBD2. With V trimmed by 0 bases and J by 5 bases, 8 bases remained unmatched. Germline V gene sequence: CDR1 SQVTM, CDR2 ANQGSEA. The CDR3 is 17 amino acids. The CDR3 DNA sequence: TGCAGCGTTGAAGATGAACTAGCGGGAGGGCCGGAAGATACGCAGTATTTT. It encodes CSVEDELAGGPEDTQYF.

This chain links TRBV10-3 with TRBJ2-1; 15 bases match TRBD2. Trimming at V came to 3 bases and at J to 6 bases, leaving 12 bases not matched to a gene. The CDR3 runs to 19 residues. Looked up from germline, CDR1 is ENHRY and CDR2 is SYGVKD. The DNA of the CDR3 is TGTGCCATCAGTGACACCGCTGGGACTAGCGGGAGGACCCTCAATGAGCAGTTCTTC. Encoded protein: CAISDTAGTSGRTLNEQFF.

V and J are TRBV6-5 and TRBJ2-7; weak D call: TRBD2 (6 bases). Trimming removed 0 bases at V and 9 bases at J, with 18 bases between. CDR1 and CDR2 (germline): MNHEY, SVGAGI. The CDR3 is made up of 15 amino acids. The CDR3 DNA reads TGTGCCAGCAGTTACTCGGGACCGGAGTCGGGGGTGCAGTACTTC. It translates to CASSYSGPESGVQYF.

The chain has TRBV7-9 and TRBJ1-4; 12 positions agree with TRBD1. The CDR3 runs to 17 residues. Germline lookup yields CDR1 SEHNR and CDR2 FQNEAQ (reference sequence). Losses at the gene ends were 2 bases for V and 7 bases for J; bases not matched to a gene: 8. This CDR3 reads CASSLRGTGGVGEKLFF. The CDR3 DNA sequence: TGTGCCAGCAGCTTAAGAGGGACAGGGGGCGTCGGTGAAAAACTGTTTTTT.

The chain uses TRBV2 and TRBJ1-2; TRBD1 agrees at 7 bases. Germline CDR1 reads SNHLY; CDR2 reads FYNNEI. The CDR3 totals 13 residues. V lost 5 bases to trimming and J lost 8 bases; unmatched junction nucleotides: 8. CDR3 nucleotides: TGTGCCAGCAGTTTACAGGGGTCTTCCGGCTACACCTTC. This sequence encodes CASSLQGSSGYTF.

As concerns this clone: No DNA is shown, since the ends of the CDR3 on it are uncertain; the CDR3 is the one TCRdb lists. This chain links TRBV28 with TRBJ2-5; the D call TRBD1 from the table was never checked on the DNA. Germline V gene lookup returns CDR1 MDHEN and CDR2 SYDVKM. Termini included, the CDR3 measures 16 amino acids. This CDR3 is CASSSSGRGSQETQYF.

The chain recombines TRBV9 with TRBJ2-3, with 7 bases fitting TRBD2. The junction had 9 bases not matched to a gene; V was cut back by 2 bases and J by 6 bases. Germline V lookup: CDR1 SGDLS, CDR2 YYNGEE. The CDR3 consists of 15 residues. For the CDR3, the DNA is TGTGCCAGCAGCGTTGGGAGACTAGCAAGTGATACGCAGTATTTT. Amino acid sequence: CASSVGRLASDTQYF. Full variable domain (outside the CDR3, taken from reference TRBV9 and TRBJ2-3): DSGVTQTPKHLITATGQRVTLRCSPRSGDLSVYWYQQSLDQGLQFLIQYYNGEERAKGNILERFSAQQFPDLHSELNLSSLELGDSALYFCASSVGRLASDTQYFGPGTRLTVL.

The rearrangement uses TRBV19 and TRBJ2-2; 10 nucleotides align to TRBD1. The J segment lost 3 bases and the V segment lost 7 bases, leaving 5 bases of the junction unmatched. This CDR3 region has 15 residues. Germline lookup yields CDR1 LNHDA and CDR2 SQIVND (reference sequence). The CDR3 spells CASIPGQGDTGELFF. The CDR3 nucleotides read TGTGCCAGTATACCAGGACAGGGGGACACCGGGGAGCTGTTTTTT.

The chain's CDR3 is CASSPGTGARNHGYTF. CDR3 nucleotides: TGTGCCAGCAGCCCCGGGACAGGGGCCAGGAACCATGGCTACACCTTC. The genes are TRBV6-2 or TRBV6-3 and TRBJ1-2, with 10 bases that match TRBD1. This CDR3 contains 16 residues. Germline CDR1 reads MNHEY; CDR2 reads SVGEGT. Trimming cost V 6 bases and J 6 bases; bases outside gene matches: 13.

The CDR3 DNA is TGTGCCAGCAGCTTAGAAGGACTAGCATCGGGGGAGCAGTTCTTC. Translation: CASSLEGLASGEQFF. The rearrangement uses TRBV11-3 and TRBJ2-1, with 8 bases fitting TRBD2. Per germline, CDR1 SGHNT and CDR2 YENEEA. V shed 0 bases, J shed 10 bases, and the junction held 8 bases outside the gene matches. The CDR3 spans 15 residues.

The chain links TRBV6-1 to TRBJ2-1, with D unresolved. The V end lost 1 base, the J end lost 2 bases, and 9 bases lay between the germline ends. CDR1 MNHNS and CDR2 SASEGT come from the germline V gene. CDR3 length equals 15 residues. CDR3 sequence reads: CASSEGLTTYNEQFF. CDR3 coding DNA: TGTGCCAGCAGTGAAGGCCTAACTACCTACAATGAGCAGTTCTTC.